Following are 5 T cell receptor beta chains from one sample sequenced in a study of blood T cell repertoires in COVID-19. Libraries were prepared by immunoSEQ multiplex PCR; TCRdb keeps only in-frame clonotypes and omits some of them. Here the sample spans approximately 100,000 clones, roughly 79% being singletons. The sample was peripheral blood. The receptors shown here come from a human donor in a cohort sampled during active COVID-19.

The V and J genes are TRBV5-5 and TRBJ1-1, with D possibly TRBD1 on 5 matching bases. There are 15 residues in the CDR3. Trimming took off 1 base at V and 6 bases at J, with 16 bases between the two ends. Per the germline V gene, CDR1 is SGHKS and CDR2 is YYEKEE (reference sequence). For the CDR3, the DNA is TGTGCCAGCAGCTTGTCAAAGGAGGGGAAAGCTGAAGCTTTCTTT. It codes for CASSLSKEGKAEAFF.

V gene TRBV9 combines with J gene TRBJ2-1, with 8 bases aligning to TRBD2. V shed 1 base, J shed 9 bases, and the junction held 9 bases outside the gene matches. The CDR3 is 15 residues long. CDR1 SGDLS and CDR2 YYNGEE come from the germline V gene. CDR3 sequence: CASSVPRGGHGEQFF. CDR3 coding DNA: TGTGCCAGCAGCGTACCCCGCGGGGGGCATGGTGAGCAGTTCTTC.

V and J are TRBV7-3 and TRBJ1-1; 7 bases are shared with TRBD1. Germline loops: CDR1 SGHTA, CDR2 FQGTGA. The junction had 2 bases not matched to a gene; V was cut back by 6 bases and J by 1 base. The CDR3 is made up of 13 amino acids. The CDR3 loop reads CASSGDRNTEAFF. CDR3 nucleotides: TGTGCCAGCAGTGGGGACAGGAACACTGAAGCTTTCTTT.

This chain connects TRBV5-1 to TRBJ1-4, with D perhaps TRBD1 (6 bases). V lost 3 bases, J lost 7 bases, and 19 bases lay in between. Germline V CDR1 and CDR2: SGHRS, YFSETQ. The CDR3 runs 16 residues. The CDR3 protein is CASSSGGTGSVEKLFF. In nucleotides, the CDR3 is TGCGCCAGCAGCTCGGGGGGAACAGGGTCGGTTGAAAAACTGTTTTTT.

This clone has only a few counts. The V call is TRBV7-9, the J call TRBJ1-5; the match to TRBD1 covers 8 bases. CDR3 length equals 15 residues. Germline V gene lookup returns CDR1 SEHNR and CDR2 FQNEAQ (reference sequence). V shed 5 bases, J shed 2 bases, and the junction held 5 bases outside the gene matches. The CDR3 coding sequence is TGTGCCAGCAGCACGGGGACAGGCGGCAATCAGCCCCAGCATTTT. Its protein product is CASSTGTGGNQPQHF.